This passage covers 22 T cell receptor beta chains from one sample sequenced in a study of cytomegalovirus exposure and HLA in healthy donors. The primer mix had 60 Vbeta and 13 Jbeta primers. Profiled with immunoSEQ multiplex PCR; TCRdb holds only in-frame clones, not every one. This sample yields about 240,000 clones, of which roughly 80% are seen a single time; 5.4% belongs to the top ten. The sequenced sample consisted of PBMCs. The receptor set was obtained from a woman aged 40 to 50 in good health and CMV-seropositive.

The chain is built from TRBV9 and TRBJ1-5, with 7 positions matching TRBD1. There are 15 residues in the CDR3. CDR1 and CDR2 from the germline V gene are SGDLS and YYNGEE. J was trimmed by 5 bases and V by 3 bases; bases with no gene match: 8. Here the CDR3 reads CASSETGQFYQPQHF. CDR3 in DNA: TGTGCCAGCAGCGAAACGGGACAGTTCTATCAGCCCCAGCATTTT.

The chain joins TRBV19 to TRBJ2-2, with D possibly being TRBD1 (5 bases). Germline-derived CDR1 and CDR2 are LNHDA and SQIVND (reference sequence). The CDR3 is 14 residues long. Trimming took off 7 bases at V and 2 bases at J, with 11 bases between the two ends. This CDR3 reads CASTTTGNTGELFF. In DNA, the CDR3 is TGTGCCAGTACCACCACAGGAAACACCGGGGAGCTGTTTTTT.

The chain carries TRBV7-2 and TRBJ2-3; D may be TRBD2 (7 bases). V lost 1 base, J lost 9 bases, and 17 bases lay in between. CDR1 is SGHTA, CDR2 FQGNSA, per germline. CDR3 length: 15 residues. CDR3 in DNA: TGTGCCAGCAGCTTAGACGGCGGTTCGGGGGGCACGCAGTATTTT. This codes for CASSLDGGSGGTQYF. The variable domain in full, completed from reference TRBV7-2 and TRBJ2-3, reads GAGVSQSPSNKVTEKGKDVELRCDPISGHTALYWYRQSLGQGLEFLIYFQGNSAPDKSGLPSDRFSAERTGGSVSTLTIQRTQQEDSAVYLCASSLDGGSGGTQYFGPGTRLTVL.

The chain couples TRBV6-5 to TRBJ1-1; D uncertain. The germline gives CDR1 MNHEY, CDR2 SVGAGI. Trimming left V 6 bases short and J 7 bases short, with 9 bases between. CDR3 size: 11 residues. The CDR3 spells CASRALFEAFF. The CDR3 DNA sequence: TGTGCCAGCAGGGCTCTCTTTGAAGCTTTCTTT.

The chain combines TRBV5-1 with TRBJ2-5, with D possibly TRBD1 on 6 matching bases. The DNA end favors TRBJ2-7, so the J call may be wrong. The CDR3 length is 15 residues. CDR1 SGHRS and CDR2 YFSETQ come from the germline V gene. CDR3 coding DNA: TGCGCCAGCAGTTTGATGACGGACAGTACCTACGAGCAGTACTTC. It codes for CASSLMTDSTYEQYF.

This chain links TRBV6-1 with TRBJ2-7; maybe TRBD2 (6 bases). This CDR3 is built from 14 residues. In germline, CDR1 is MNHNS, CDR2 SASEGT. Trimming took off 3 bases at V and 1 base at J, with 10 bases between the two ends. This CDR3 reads CASSDSAGSYEQYF. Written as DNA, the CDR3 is TGTGCCAGCAGTGATAGTGCGGGGTCCTACGAGCAGTACTTC.

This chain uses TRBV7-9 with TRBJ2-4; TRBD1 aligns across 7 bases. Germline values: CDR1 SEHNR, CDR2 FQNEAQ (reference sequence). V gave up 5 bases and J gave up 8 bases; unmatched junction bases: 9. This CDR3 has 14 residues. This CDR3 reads CASSLTGASDIQYF. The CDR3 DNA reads TGTGCCAGCAGCCTCACAGGGGCGTCGGACATTCAGTACTTC.

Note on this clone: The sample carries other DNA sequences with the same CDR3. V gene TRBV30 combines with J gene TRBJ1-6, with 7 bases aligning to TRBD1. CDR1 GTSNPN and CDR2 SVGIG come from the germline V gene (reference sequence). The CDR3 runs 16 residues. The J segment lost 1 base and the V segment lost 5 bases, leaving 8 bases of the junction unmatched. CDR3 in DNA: TGTGCCTGGGGGTCGGAGGGGGCGTCCTATAATTCACCCCTCCACTTT. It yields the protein CAWGSEGASYNSPLHF.

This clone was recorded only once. CDR3 sequence reads: CASSLPRASGTYEQYF. The DNA of the CDR3 is TGTGCCAGCAGCTTGCCCAGGGCTAGCGGCACCTACGAGCAGTACTTC. The V gene is TRBV5-4, the J gene TRBJ2-5, with 7 positions matching TRBD2. The J call is in doubt because the DNA end fits TRBJ2-7 better. Germline CDR1 SGHNT, CDR2 YYREEE (reference sequence). CDR3 length: 16 residues.

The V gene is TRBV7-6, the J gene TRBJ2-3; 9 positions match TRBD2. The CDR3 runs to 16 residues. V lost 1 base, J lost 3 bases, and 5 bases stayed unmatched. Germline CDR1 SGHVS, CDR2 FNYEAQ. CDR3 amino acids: CASSLGSGGGTDTQYF. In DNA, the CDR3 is TGTGCCAGCAGCTTAGGTAGCGGGGGAGGAACAGATACGCAGTATTTT.

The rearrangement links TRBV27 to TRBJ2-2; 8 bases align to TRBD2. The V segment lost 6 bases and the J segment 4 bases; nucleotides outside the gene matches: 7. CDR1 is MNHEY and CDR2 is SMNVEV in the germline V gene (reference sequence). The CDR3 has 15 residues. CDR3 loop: CASSGGTRVTGELFF. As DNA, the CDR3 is TGTGCCAGCAGCGGGGGGACTAGAGTCACCGGGGAGCTGTTTTTT.

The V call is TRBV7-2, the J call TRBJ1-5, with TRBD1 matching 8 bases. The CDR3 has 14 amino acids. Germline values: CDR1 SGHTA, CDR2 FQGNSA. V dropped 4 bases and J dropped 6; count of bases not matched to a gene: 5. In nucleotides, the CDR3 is TGTGCCAGCAGCTCACGGACAGGGAGTCAGCCCCAGCATTTT. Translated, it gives CASSSRTGSQPQHF.

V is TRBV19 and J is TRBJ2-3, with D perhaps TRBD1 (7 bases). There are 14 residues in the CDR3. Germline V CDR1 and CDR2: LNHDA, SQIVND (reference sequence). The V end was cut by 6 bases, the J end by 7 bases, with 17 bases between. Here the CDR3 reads CASSDRDAGNTQYF. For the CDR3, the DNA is TGTGCCAGTAGCGACAGGGATGCGGGGAATACGCAGTATTTT.

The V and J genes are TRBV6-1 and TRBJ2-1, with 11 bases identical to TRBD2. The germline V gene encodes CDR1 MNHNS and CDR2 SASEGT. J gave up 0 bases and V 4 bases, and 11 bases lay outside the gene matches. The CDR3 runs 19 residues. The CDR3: CASSGASGGRTSSYNEQFF. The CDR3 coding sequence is TGTGCCAGCAGTGGGGCTAGCGGGGGGCGAACAAGCTCCTACAATGAGCAGTTCTTC.

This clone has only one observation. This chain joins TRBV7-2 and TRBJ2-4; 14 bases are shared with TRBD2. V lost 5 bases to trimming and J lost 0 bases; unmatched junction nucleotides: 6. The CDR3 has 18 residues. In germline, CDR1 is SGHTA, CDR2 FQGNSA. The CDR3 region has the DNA TGTGCCAGCAGCGACGGGACTAGCGGGAGAATAGCCAAAAACATTCAGTACTTC. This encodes CASSDGTSGRIAKNIQYF.

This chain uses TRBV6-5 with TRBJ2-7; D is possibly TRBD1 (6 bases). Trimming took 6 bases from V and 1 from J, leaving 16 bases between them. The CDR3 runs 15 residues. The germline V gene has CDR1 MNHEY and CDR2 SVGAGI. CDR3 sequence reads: CASRTPSGVSYEQYF. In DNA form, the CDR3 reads TGTGCCAGCAGAACTCCCTCAGGGGTATCCTACGAGCAGTACTTC.

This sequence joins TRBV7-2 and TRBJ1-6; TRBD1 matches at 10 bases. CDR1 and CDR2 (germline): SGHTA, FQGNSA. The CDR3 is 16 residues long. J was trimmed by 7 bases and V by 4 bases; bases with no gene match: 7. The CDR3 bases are TGTGCCAGCAGCTCTCAGACAGGGGGCGGCAATTCACCCCTCCACTTT. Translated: CASSSQTGGGNSPLHF.

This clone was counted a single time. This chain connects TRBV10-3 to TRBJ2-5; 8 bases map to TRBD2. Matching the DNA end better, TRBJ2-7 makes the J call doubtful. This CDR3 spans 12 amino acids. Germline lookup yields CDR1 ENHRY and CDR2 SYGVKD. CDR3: CASRGGAYEQYF. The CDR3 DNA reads TGTGCCTCCCGGGGGGGAGCCTACGAGCAGTACTTC.

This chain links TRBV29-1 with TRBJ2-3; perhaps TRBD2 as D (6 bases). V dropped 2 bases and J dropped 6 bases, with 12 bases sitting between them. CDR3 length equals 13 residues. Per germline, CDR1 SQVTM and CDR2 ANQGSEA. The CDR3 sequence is CSVEYGSGDTQYF. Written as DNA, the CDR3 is TGCAGCGTTGAATACGGGAGTGGGGATACGCAGTATTTT.

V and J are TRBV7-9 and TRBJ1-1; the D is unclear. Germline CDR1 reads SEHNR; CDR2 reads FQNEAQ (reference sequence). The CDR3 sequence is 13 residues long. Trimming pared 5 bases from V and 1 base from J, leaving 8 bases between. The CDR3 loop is CASSPTRNTEAFF. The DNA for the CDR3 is TGTGCCAGCAGCCCCACACGGAACACTGAAGCTTTCTTT.

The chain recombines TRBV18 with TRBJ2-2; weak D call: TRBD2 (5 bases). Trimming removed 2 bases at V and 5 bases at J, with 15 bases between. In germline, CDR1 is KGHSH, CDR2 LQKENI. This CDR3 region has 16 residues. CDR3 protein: CASSPARRPGTGELFF. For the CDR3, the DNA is TGTGCCAGCTCACCAGCCAGGAGGCCGGGAACCGGGGAGCTGTTTTTT.

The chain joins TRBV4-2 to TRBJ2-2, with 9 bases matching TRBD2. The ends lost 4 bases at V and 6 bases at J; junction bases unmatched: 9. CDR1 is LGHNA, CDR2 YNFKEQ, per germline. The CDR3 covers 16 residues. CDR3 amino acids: CASSRGSGTSPGELFF. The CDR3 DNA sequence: TGTGCCAGCAGCCGAGGATCCGGGACTAGCCCCGGGGAGCTGTTTTTT.